This TCR beta chain was captured in a study of cytomegalovirus exposure and HLA in healthy donors. A remark on this clone: Its antigen remains unknown.

This CDR3 contains 16 residues. Germline V gene data show CDR1 as SNHLY and CDR2 as FYNNEI. After removal of 2 bases from V and 1 base from J, the junction contained 5 bases not matched to a gene. Study-wide results and limits: Later examination showed HLA-associated TCR beta chains had greater clonal expansion than equally common others. In a later analysis, at a false discovery rate of 0.05, 17,000 or so TCR beta sequences were associated with HLA alleles. It was 150 or so TCR beta chains that were listed as cytomegalovirus-associated.

Primers included in the PCR were 60 Vbeta and 13 Jbeta primers. Sequencing used immunoSEQ multiplex PCR; TCRdb keeps in-frame clones, though not all of them. The profile covers over 100,000 clones, with around 75% appearing a single time and roughly 0.9% taken by the ten largest. The sequenced sample consisted of PBMCs. The genes are TRBV2 and TRBJ1-2; 9 nucleotides agree with TRBD1. The source of this sequence is a woman between 25 and 40 years old in good health and CMV-seronegative. The CDR3 nucleotides are TGTGCCAGCAGTGAACAAGGGGGACAGGGTAACTATGGCTACACCTTC. Protein: CASSEQGGQGNYGYTF. The variable domain in full, with the rest retrieved from reference TRBV2 and TRBJ1-2, is EPEVTQTPSHQVTQMGQEVILRCVPISNHLYFYWYRQILGQKVEFLVSFYNNEISEKSEIFDDQFSVERPDGSNFTLKIRSTKLEDSAMYFCASSEQGGQGNYGYTFGSGTRLTVV.